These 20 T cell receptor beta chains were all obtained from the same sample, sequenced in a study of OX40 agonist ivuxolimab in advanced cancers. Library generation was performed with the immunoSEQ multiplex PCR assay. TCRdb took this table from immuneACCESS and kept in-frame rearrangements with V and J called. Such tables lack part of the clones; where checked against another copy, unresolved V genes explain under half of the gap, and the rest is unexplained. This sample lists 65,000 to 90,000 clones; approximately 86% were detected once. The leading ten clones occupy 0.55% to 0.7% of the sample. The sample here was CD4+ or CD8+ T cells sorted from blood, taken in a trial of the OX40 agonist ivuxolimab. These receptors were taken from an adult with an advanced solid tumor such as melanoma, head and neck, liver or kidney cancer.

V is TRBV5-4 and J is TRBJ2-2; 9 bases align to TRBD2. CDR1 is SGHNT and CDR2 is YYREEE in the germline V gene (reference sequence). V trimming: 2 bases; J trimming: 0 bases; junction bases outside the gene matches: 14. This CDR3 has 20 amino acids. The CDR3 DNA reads TGTGCCAGCAGCTTTAGTGGTGGGTTCGCGGGAGGGCCGAACACCGGGGAGCTGTTTTTT. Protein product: CASSFSGGFAGGPNTGELFF.

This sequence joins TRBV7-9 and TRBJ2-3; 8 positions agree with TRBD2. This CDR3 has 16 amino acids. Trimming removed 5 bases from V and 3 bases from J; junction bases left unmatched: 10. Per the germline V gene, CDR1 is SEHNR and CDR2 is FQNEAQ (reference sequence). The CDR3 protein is CASSPPGGGGTDTQYF. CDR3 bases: TGTGCCAGCAGCCCACCGGGAGGGGGAGGAACAGATACGCAGTATTTT.

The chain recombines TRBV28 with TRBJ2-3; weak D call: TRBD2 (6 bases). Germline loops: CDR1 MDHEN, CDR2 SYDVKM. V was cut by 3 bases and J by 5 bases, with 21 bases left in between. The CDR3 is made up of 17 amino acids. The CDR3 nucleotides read TGTGCCAGCAGTTTGGCCCATTTGGGCGGGGCAAAAGATACGCAGTATTTT. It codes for CASSLAHLGGAKDTQYF.

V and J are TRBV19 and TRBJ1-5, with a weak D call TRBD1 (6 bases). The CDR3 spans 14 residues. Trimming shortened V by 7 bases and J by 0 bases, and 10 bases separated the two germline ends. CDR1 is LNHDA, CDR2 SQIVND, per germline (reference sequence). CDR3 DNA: TGTGCCAGTACCCTACAGGGTAGCAATCAGCCCCAGCATTTT. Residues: CASTLQGSNQPQHF.

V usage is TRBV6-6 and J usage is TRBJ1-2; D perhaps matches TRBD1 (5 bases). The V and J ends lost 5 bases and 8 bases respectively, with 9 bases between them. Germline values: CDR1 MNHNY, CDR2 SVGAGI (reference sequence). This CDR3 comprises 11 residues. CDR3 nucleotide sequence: TGTGCCAGCAGTGGAGGGGTGGGCTACACCTTC. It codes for CASSGGVGYTF.

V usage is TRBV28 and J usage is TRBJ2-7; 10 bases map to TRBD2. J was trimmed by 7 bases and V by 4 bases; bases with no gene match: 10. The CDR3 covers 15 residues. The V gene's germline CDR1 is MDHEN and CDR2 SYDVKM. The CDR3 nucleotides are TGTGCCAGCAGTTCTTCTAGCGGGAGAAATATTGAGCAGTACTTC. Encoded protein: CASSSSSGRNIEQYF.

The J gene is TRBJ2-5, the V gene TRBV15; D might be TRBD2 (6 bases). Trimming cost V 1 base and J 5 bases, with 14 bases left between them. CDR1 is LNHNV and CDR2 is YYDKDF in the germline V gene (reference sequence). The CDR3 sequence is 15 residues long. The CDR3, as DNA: TGTGCCACCAGCAGAGGCGGAGGGGACGGTGAGACCCAGTACTTC. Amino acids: CATSRGGGDGETQYF.

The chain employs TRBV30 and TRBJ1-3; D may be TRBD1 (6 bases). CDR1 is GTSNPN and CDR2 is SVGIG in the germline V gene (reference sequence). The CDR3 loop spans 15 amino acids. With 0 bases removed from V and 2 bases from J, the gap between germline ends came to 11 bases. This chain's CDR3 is CAWSVSTGTGNTIYF. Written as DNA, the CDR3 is TGTGCCTGGAGTGTGTCCACAGGGACTGGAAACACCATATATTTT.

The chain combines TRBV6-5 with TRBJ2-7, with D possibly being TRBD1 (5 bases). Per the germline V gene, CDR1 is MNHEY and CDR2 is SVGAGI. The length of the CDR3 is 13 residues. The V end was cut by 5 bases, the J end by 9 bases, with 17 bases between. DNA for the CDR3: TGTGCCAGCAGTGAAGATGGTGGAAGGGGGCAGTACTTC. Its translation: CASSEDGGRGQYF.

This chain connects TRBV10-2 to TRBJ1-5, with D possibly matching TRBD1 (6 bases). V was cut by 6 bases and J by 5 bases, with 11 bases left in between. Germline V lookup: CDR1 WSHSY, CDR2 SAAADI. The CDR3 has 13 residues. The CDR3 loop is CASRTGTDQPQHF. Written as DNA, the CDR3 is TGCGCCAGCAGAACAGGGACCGATCAGCCCCAGCATTTT.

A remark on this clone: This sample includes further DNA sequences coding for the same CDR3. CDR3 residues: CAISEGTPREQYF. CDR3 in DNA: TGTGCCATCAGTGAAGGGACACCTCGGGAGCAGTACTTC. The chain combines TRBV10-3 with TRBJ2-7; TRBD1 might be the D (6 bases). Germline V gives CDR1 ENHRY, CDR2 SYGVKD. This CDR3 comprises 13 residues. V gave up 3 bases and J gave up 7 bases, with 13 bases separating them.

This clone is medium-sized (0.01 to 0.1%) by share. CDR3: CASRKSPRGNQPQHF. The CDR3 DNA reads TGTGCCAGCAGAAAGAGCCCAAGGGGCAATCAGCCCCAGCATTTT. This chain links TRBV5-8 with TRBJ1-5; D unclear. This CDR3 has 15 residues. V was shortened by 5 bases and J by 2 bases, with 14 bases between the two germline ends. In germline, CDR1 is SGHTS, CDR2 YDEGEE.

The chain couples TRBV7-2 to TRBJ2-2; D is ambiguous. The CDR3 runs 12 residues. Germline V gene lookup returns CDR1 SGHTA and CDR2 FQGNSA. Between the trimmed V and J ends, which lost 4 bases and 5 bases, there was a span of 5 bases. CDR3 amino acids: CASSYRTGELFF. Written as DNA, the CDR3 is TGTGCCAGCAGCTACCGGACCGGGGAGCTGTTTTTT.

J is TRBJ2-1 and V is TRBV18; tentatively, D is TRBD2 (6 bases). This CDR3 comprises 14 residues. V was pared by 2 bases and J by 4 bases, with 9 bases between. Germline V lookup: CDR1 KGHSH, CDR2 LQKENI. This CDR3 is CASSPRTTYNEQFF. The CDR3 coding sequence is TGTGCCAGCTCACCAAGGACTACATACAATGAGCAGTTCTTC.

The CDR3 reads CSANGGQGAYEQYF. The DNA for the CDR3 is TGCAGCGCAAATGGGGGACAGGGGGCTTACGAGCAGTACTTC. The V call is TRBV29-1, the J call TRBJ2-7, with 12 bases identical to TRBD1. V trimming: 7 bases; J trimming: 4 bases; junction bases outside the gene matches: 8. Germline CDR1 SQVTM, CDR2 ANQGSEA. The CDR3 extends over 14 amino acids.

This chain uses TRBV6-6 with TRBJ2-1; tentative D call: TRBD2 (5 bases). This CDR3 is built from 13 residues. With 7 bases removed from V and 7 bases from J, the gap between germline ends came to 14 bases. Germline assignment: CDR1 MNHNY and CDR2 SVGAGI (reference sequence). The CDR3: CASMALPGNEQFF. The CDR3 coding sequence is TGTGCCAGCATGGCCCTCCCGGGGAATGAGCAGTTCTTC.

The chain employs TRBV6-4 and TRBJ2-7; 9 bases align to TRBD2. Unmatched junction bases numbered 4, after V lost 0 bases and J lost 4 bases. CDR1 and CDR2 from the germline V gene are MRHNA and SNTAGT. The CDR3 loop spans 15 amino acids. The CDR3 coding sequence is TGTGCCAGCAGTGACTCAGGGCTAGCGGGGTACGAGCAGTACTTC. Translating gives CASSDSGLAGYEQYF.

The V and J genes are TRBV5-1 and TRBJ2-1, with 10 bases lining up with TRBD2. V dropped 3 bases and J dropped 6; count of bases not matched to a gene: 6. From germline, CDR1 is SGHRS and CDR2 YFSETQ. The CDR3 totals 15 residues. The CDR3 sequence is CASSWGTSASNEQFF. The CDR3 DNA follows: TGCGCCAGCAGCTGGGGGACTAGCGCAAGCAATGAGCAGTTCTTC.

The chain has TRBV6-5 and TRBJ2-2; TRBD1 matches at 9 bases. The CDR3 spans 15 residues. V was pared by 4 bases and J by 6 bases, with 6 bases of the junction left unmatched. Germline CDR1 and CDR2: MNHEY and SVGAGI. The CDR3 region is CASSLGQGWAGELFF. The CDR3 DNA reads TGTGCCAGCAGTTTAGGACAGGGGTGGGCCGGGGAGCTGTTTTTT.

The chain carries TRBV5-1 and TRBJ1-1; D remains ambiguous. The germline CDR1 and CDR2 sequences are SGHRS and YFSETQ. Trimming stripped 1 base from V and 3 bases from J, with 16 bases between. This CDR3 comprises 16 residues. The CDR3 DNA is TGCGCCAGCAGCTTGAACCTACCAAAGGTGGACACTGAAGCTTTCTTT. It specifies CASSLNLPKVDTEAFF.